Below, 6 T cell receptor beta chains from the same sample are listed, as sequenced in a study of spatial heterogeneity in lung cancer. TCRdb itself ran the 5' RACE reads through MiXCR, one entry per CDR3 protein. The data hold 7,200 or so distinct CDR3 sequences, with around 3.6% observed a single time. Sample time point: sample taken at primary tumor resection. Frozen PBMC, nontumor lung or tumor provided whole RNA, which was sequenced unsorted. The sample was normal lung tissue next to the tumor, taken at surgery. The origin of the receptors is a female donor with early-stage non-small cell lung cancer.

There are many counts of this clonotype. Because this beta chain is a stray read in a library intended to capture alpha chains, its abundance should not be given much weight. The rearrangement uses TRBV6-6 and TRBJ1-2, with TRBD1 identical over 8 bases. Germline assignment: CDR1 MNHNY and CDR2 SVGAGI (reference sequence). The CDR3 has 13 amino acids. V dropped 6 bases and J dropped 5; count of bases not matched to a gene: 5. CDR3 residues: CASRTGEGYGYTF. CDR3 DNA: TGTGCCAGCAGGACAGGGGAGGGGTATGGCTACACCTTC.

This clonotype is labeled medium-sized. Being off target in a library aimed at alpha chains, this beta chain has a size of little meaning. V and J are TRBV28 and TRBJ2-7, with D possibly matching TRBD2 (6 bases). Looked up from germline, CDR1 is MDHEN and CDR2 is SYDVKM. The V and J ends lost 5 bases and 6 bases respectively, with 26 bases between them. The CDR3 contains 17 residues. CDR3: CASSLRGSVQGLGEQYF. CDR3 nucleotides: TGTGCCAGCAGTCTAAGAGGGTCGGTGCAGGGACTCGGCGAGCAGTACTTC.

This clonotype appeared many times. The CDR3 does not close with the conserved phenylalanine or tryptophan, likely indicating a read error. This beta chain is a stray read from a library made for alpha chains; its abundance is not meaningful. V and J are TRBV4-2 and TRBJ2-1; D is possibly TRBD2 (7 bases). Trimming shortened V by 1 base and J by 5 bases, and 15 bases separated the two germline ends. From germline, CDR1 is LGHNA and CDR2 YNFKEQ. The CDR3 extends over 16 amino acids. The DNA of the CDR3 is TGTGCCAGCAGCCAAGGAGGGGGGGGATCCGACAATGAGCAGTTCTCC. Translated, it gives CASSQGGGGSDNEQFS.

By share, this clonotype ranks as medium-sized. This beta chain was picked up by a library intended for alpha chains and is off target, so its count carries little meaning. This sequence joins TRBV29-1 and TRBJ2-5; D is perhaps TRBD1 (6 bases). V was shortened by 3 bases and J by 6 bases, with 17 bases between the two germline ends. Per germline, CDR1 SQVTM and CDR2 ANQGSEA. The length of the CDR3 is 14 residues. The CDR3: CSVDVAGVVKTQYF. CDR3 DNA sequence: TGCAGCGTTGACGTGGCAGGGGTTGTAAAGACCCAGTACTTC.

This clonotype has ten or more counts. A library prepared for alpha chains yielded this beta chain as an off-target read; its size is of little meaning. This sequence joins TRBV20-1 and TRBJ2-5; weak D call: TRBD1 (5 bases). The CDR3 runs to 14 residues. Germline lookup yields CDR1 DFQATT and CDR2 SNEGSKA (reference sequence). V was clipped by 0 bases and J by 2 bases, with 10 bases between them. CDR3 DNA sequence: TGCAGTGCTAGAGATCGGGCAGGGCAAGAGACCCAGTACTTC. It codes for CSARDRAGQETQYF.

This clonotype came up many times. For a library built for alpha chains, this beta chain is a stray read; little rests on its size. The chain carries TRBV29-1 and TRBJ1-2; D might be TRBD1 (6 bases). Germline V gene lookup returns CDR1 SQVTM and CDR2 ANQGSEA. CDR3 size: 13 residues. The V and J ends lost 7 bases and 1 base respectively, with 13 bases between them. The CDR3 loop reads CSALEDSNYGYTF. The CDR3 DNA reads TGCAGCGCACTTGAGGACAGTAACTATGGCTACACCTTC.